The text below deals with one T cell receptor beta chain. Its antigen is unknown. The data originate from a study of CD8+CD57+ T cells in acquired aplastic anemia. General observations from the study: Common to patients and controls were roughly 30 CD8+ CDR3 sequences.

The CDR3 is made up of 13 amino acids. Trimming cost V 3 bases and J 7 bases, with 7 bases left between them. CDR1 LNHNV and CDR2 YYDKDF come from the germline V gene (reference sequence). The study profiled TCR beta VDJ and CDR3 using genomic DNA as template. TCRdb called the reads again in MiXCR, with one record for every CDR3 protein. The sample carries around 200,000 distinct CDR3 sequences, roughly 65% recorded once. Patients selected for sequencing had displayed CD8+CD57+ cell expansion by flow cytometry. Prior therapy had not been administered to any patient at the time of blood sampling. The rearrangement links TRBV15 to TRBJ1-6; perhaps TRBD1 as D (5 bases). The sample consisted of sorted CD4+, CD8+, or CD8+CD57+ T cells (not recorded which) from PBMCs. This sequence originates from a human donor with aplastic anemia. CDR3 in amino acids: CATSSHRNSPLHF. The CDR3 region has the DNA TGTGCCACCAGCAGCCACAGGAATTCACCCCTCCACTTT.